Below are 13 T cell receptor beta chains sequenced from a single sample in a study of cytomegalovirus exposure and HLA in healthy donors. With 60 Vbeta and 13 Jbeta primers, the PCR was carried out. TCRdb's copy holds only in-frame clones and misses some; the assay was immunoSEQ multiplex PCR. The sample consists of approximately 100,000 clones, around three quarters of them appearing once. The material sequenced was PBMCs. The source of these receptors is a human donor in good health.

The V call is TRBV10-1, the J call TRBJ1-6, with D hard to call. Germline-derived CDR1 and CDR2 are WNHNN and SYGVQD (reference sequence). V shed 4 bases and J shed 9 bases, with 10 bases lying between them. This CDR3 has 13 residues. Written as DNA, the CDR3 is TGCGCCAGCAGTGGAACGGGTCGTTCACCCCTCCACTTT. Amino acids: CASSGTGRSPLHF.

The rearrangement links TRBV5-4 to TRBJ2-2; a possible D gene is TRBD2 (6 bases). Germline V gene sequence: CDR1 SGHNT, CDR2 YYREEE (reference sequence). This CDR3 contains 16 residues. Trimming stripped 0 bases from V and 4 bases from J, with 13 bases between. CDR3 nucleotide sequence: TGTGCCAGCAGCTTGGAGCGGCTAGCGTCCACCGGGGAGCTGTTTTTT. Residues: CASSLERLASTGELFF.

The chain carries TRBV18 and TRBJ1-4; 10 nucleotides line up with TRBD1. The J segment lost 4 bases and the V segment lost 0 bases, leaving 2 bases of the junction unmatched. Germline CDR1 is KGHSH and CDR2 is LQKENI. The CDR3 is made up of 16 amino acids. The CDR3 spells CASSPPGQGINEKLFF. For the CDR3, the DNA is TGTGCCAGCTCACCACCGGGACAGGGGATTAATGAAAAACTGTTTTTT.

Only a few counts were recorded for this clone. The V and J genes are TRBV6-6 and TRBJ1-3; D not certain. The germline V and J ends were trimmed by 7 bases and 0 bases, with 10 bases remaining between them. Germline V gene sequence: CDR1 MNHNY, CDR2 SVGAGI (reference sequence). The CDR3 is made up of 14 amino acids. The CDR3 sequence is CASTPGSSGNTIYF. The CDR3 nucleotides read TGTGCCAGCACCCCTGGGAGCTCTGGAAACACCATATATTTT.

Only one count was recorded for this clone. The rearrangement joins TRBV19 to TRBJ2-3, with D possibly matching TRBD2 (6 bases). With 7 bases removed from V and 1 base from J, the gap between germline ends came to 15 bases. Looked up from germline, CDR1 is LNHDA and CDR2 is SQIVND (reference sequence). This CDR3 has 15 amino acids. CDR3: CASKNPGLRTDTQYF. CDR3 DNA sequence: TGTGCCAGTAAGAACCCGGGACTCCGCACAGATACGCAGTATTTT.

Comments on this clone: At one of its ends the junction is not consistent with the germline gene, which may arise from a read error. V usage is TRBV2 and J usage is TRBJ1-6; TRBD1 might be the D (6 bases). The germline gives CDR1 SNHLY, CDR2 FYNNEI. The CDR3 loop spans 15 amino acids. CDR3 sequence (DNA): TGTGCCAGCAGTGAGGGGACACTCTATAATTCACTCCTCCACTTT. Translated, it gives CASSEGTLYNSLLHF.

This chain uses TRBV9 with TRBJ1-3; D perhaps matches TRBD1 (5 bases). The CDR3 spans 13 residues. V lost 3 bases to trimming and J lost 13 bases, with 17 bases between them. Germline V lookup: CDR1 SGDLS, CDR2 YYNGEE. The CDR3 here is CASSAPGGEAIYF. The CDR3 bases are TGTGCCAGCAGCGCCCCCGGGGGGGAGGCAATATATTTT.

The chain recombines TRBV6-6 with TRBJ1-2; D gene uncertain. Trimming removed 7 bases at V and 5 bases at J, with 17 bases between. Germline CDR1 reads MNHNY; CDR2 reads SVGAGI (reference sequence). The CDR3 loop spans 14 amino acids. CDR3: CASNLNPSRYGYTF. CDR3 nucleotides: TGTGCCAGCAACCTGAATCCCAGCAGGTATGGCTACACCTTC.

V is TRBV19 and J is TRBJ1-1; TRBD1 might be the D (6 bases). CDR1 is LNHDA, CDR2 SQIVND, per germline (reference sequence). V was trimmed by 4 bases and J by 4 bases, leaving 16 bases between them. The CDR3 contains 15 residues. In DNA, the CDR3 is TGTGCCAGTAGTACCCCATCGGGGGGCCCCACTGAAGCTTTCTTT. Its protein is CASSTPSGGPTEAFF.

The table lists this clone with a few counts. Mismatch with germline at one junction end may stem from a read error. The chain employs TRBV11-2 and TRBJ2-7; 7 nucleotides line up with TRBD1. This CDR3 is 14 amino acids long. Germline CDR1 SGHAT, CDR2 FQNNGV. CDR3 region: CASSLVGRGQGGTF. CDR3 DNA sequence: TGTGCCAGCAGCTTAGTGGGAAGGGGGCAGGGCGGTACCTTC.

The genes are TRBV6-1 and TRBJ2-5; no clear D. Trimming left V 3 bases short and J 5 bases short, with 10 bases between. In germline, CDR1 is MNHNS, CDR2 SASEGT. CDR3 length: 13 amino acids. The CDR3 sequence: CASSDTDLETQYF. DNA of the CDR3: TGTGCCAGCAGTGACACAGACCTTGAGACCCAGTACTTC.

This rearrangement joins TRBV9 to TRBJ1-6; TRBD1 matches at 7 bases. This CDR3 spans 15 amino acids. V shed 5 bases and J 5 bases; nucleotides not matched to a gene: 7. CDR1 and CDR2 (germline): SGDLS, YYNGEE. The CDR3 protein is CASRVGTEDNSPLHF. The CDR3 DNA reads as TGTGCCAGCAGAGTCGGGACAGAAGATAATTCACCCCTCCACTTT.

This clone has a handful of counts. The chain combines TRBV5-4 with TRBJ1-4, with 8 bases fitting TRBD1. Germline CDR1 reads SGHNT; CDR2 reads YYREEE (reference sequence). The CDR3 covers 14 residues. V dropped 4 bases and J dropped 8; count of bases not matched to a gene: 7. The CDR3 DNA sequence: TGTGCCAGCAGCACCGGACAGGGTTTAGAAAAACTGTTTTTT. Its translation: CASSTGQGLEKLFF.